The next 16 T cell receptor beta chains were all read from a single sample in a study of metastatic and nonmetastatic thyroid tumors. Until they underwent thyroid surgery, no patient had received any treatment. MiXCR re-clonotyped the PCR reads for TCRdb. Seen here are approximately 15,000 clones, approximately 23% observed once, and the top ten hold 7% to 9.5%. Sequencing used adjacent normal tissue. The receptors here all came from a female donor with papillary thyroid cancer or a benign thyroid nodule (not recorded which). Some clones in this sample may be carry-over from other donors' samples.

The sample holds many counts of this clone. The chain couples TRBV30 to TRBJ2-7, with D possibly matching TRBD1 (5 bases). This CDR3 is built from 12 residues. The germline V and J ends were trimmed by 1 base and 3 bases, with 7 bases remaining between them. CDR1 is GTSNPN and CDR2 is SVGIG in the germline V gene (reference sequence). This chain's CDR3 is CAWSEDIYEQYF. The CDR3 coding sequence is TGTGCCTGGAGTGAGGACATCTACGAGCAGTACTTC.

This clone was found many times. One junction end does not reproduce the germline sequence, and a read error may be involved. J is TRBJ1-1 and V is TRBV5-4; TRBD1 might be the D (6 bases). This CDR3 is built from 13 residues. Germline V gene data show CDR1 as SGHNT and CDR2 as YYREEE (reference sequence). CDR3 sequence reads: CACRMRGLPEAFF. The CDR3 coding sequence is TGTGCCTGCAGAATGCGGGGGCTGCCTGAAGCTTTCTTT.

This clone counts as medium-sized. The rearrangement joins TRBV6-1 to TRBJ2-5, with 9 bases that match TRBD1. The length of the CDR3 is 15 residues. With 4 bases clipped from V and 9 bases from J, the junction kept 12 bases outside the gene matches. Germline CDR1 MNHNS, CDR2 SASEGT. Here the CDR3 DNA reads TGTGCCAGCAGTGCCGGACAGGGGACCTCCGGGTCCCAGTACTTC. Translation: CASSAGQGTSGSQYF.

The V and J genes are TRBV30 and TRBJ1-5; possible D gene TRBD1, 5 bases. From germline, CDR1 is GTSNPN and CDR2 SVGIG (reference sequence). The CDR3 is 15 residues long. V was pared by 0 bases and J by 0 bases, with 9 bases between. The CDR3 region is CAWSVNGASNQPQHF. The CDR3 coding sequence is TGTGCCTGGAGTGTAAATGGGGCTAGCAATCAGCCCCAGCATTTT.

This clone counts as medium-sized. The chain employs TRBV6-6 and TRBJ2-1, with D tentatively TRBD2 (5 bases). Germline CDR1 is MNHNY and CDR2 is SVGAGI (reference sequence). The CDR3 totals 16 residues. The germline V and J ends were trimmed by 2 bases and 1 base, with 12 bases remaining between them. As DNA, the CDR3 is TGTGCCAGCAGTTACACCAGGACTGTATCCTACAATGAGCAGTTCTTC. This gives the protein CASSYTRTVSYNEQFF.

This clone occurred a few times. J is TRBJ2-1 and V is TRBV6-1, with 8 positions matching TRBD1. V lost 6 bases, J lost 5 bases, and 3 bases stayed unmatched. There are 13 residues in the CDR3. From germline, CDR1 is MNHNS and CDR2 SASEGT. CDR3 amino acids: CASRPGQDNEQFF. The CDR3 nucleotides read TGTGCCAGCAGGCCGGGACAGGACAATGAGCAGTTCTTC.

In this sample, this clone turned up a few times. This may arise from a read error, as a much more abundant clone is one base away. The genes are TRBV20-1 and TRBJ2-7; 9 bases fit TRBD2. In germline, CDR1 is DFQATT, CDR2 SNEGSKA (reference sequence). The CDR3 is 15 amino acids. V shed 6 bases, J shed 2 bases, and the junction held 11 bases outside the gene matches. The CDR3 region is CSAGVPSGITYEQYF. As DNA, the CDR3 is TGCAGTGCCGGAGTCCCTAGCGGGATTACCTACGAGCAGTACTTC.

The sample holds many counts of this clone. The chain has TRBV7-3 and TRBJ1-6; a possible D gene is TRBD1 (5 bases). Germline V gene data show CDR1 as SGHTA and CDR2 as FQGTGA. Trimming pared 1 base from V and 9 bases from J, leaving 16 bases between. The CDR3 is made up of 16 amino acids. The CDR3: CASSLNSGTRSSPLHF. As DNA, the CDR3 is TGTGCCAGCAGCTTAAATTCCGGGACGAGGAGTTCACCCCTCCACTTT. Based on the CDR3 plus reference TRBV7-3 and TRBJ1-6, the full variable domain is GAGVSQTPSNKVTEKGKYVELRCDPISGHTALYWYRQSLGQGPEFLIYFQGTGAADDSGLPNDRFFAVRPEGSVSTLKIQRTERGDSAVYLCASSLNSGTRSSPLHFGNGTRLTVT.

This clone has at least ten counts. The V gene is TRBV5-4, the J gene TRBJ2-1, with 7 nucleotides matching TRBD2. The CDR3 is 15 residues long. Germline CDR1 is SGHNT and CDR2 is YYREEE (reference sequence). Germline trimming cut 0 bases from V and 4 bases from J; bases unmatched to any gene: 4. The CDR3 here is CASSLDMREYNEQFF. The CDR3 bases are TGTGCCAGCAGCTTGGATATGCGGGAGTACAATGAGCAGTTCTTC.

This clone is medium-sized. The V call is TRBV19, the J call TRBJ2-1; 7 nucleotides match TRBD2. Trimming took 1 base from V and 8 from J; bases not matched to a gene: 5. Germline V gene sequence: CDR1 LNHDA, CDR2 SQIVND (reference sequence). This CDR3 contains 14 residues. CDR3 DNA: TGTGCCAGTAGTATAGGAGCGGGAAGCTATGAGCAGTTCTTC. Protein sequence: CASSIGAGSYEQFF.

This clone turned up a few times. A read error may explain this, as a much larger clone is one base away. V gene TRBV5-1 combines with J gene TRBJ2-5; 11 bases map to TRBD2. This CDR3 is built from 17 residues. The germline gives CDR1 SGHRS, CDR2 YFSETQ. The CDR3 nucleotides are TGCGCCAGCAGCAGGGGGGGGACTAGCGGCCTCCAAGAGACCAAGTACTTC. It yields the protein CASSRGGTSGLQETKYF.

At least ten counts were recorded for this clone. The CDR3: CASSKMGQEYTDTQYF. As DNA, the CDR3 is TGTGCCAGCAGCAAAATGGGACAGGAATACACAGATACGCAGTATTTT. This chain uses TRBV4-2 with TRBJ2-3; 8 bases align to TRBD1. V dropped 5 bases and J dropped 2; count of bases not matched to a gene: 9. Germline CDR1 is LGHNA and CDR2 is YNFKEQ. There are 16 residues in the CDR3.

The chain combines TRBV5-1 with TRBJ2-1; D might be TRBD1 (6 bases). The CDR3 length is 14 residues. Trimming pared 0 bases from V and 6 bases from J, leaving 10 bases between. From germline, CDR1 is SGHRS and CDR2 YFSETQ. CDR3 region: CASSLGPQGNEQFF. CDR3 nucleotides: TGCGCCAGCAGCTTGGGCCCACAGGGCAATGAGCAGTTCTTC.

This clone is labeled medium-sized. This chain connects TRBV6-1 to TRBJ2-7, with D possibly being TRBD1 (6 bases). V was cut by 6 bases and J by 3 bases, with 12 bases left in between. The CDR3 has 13 residues. CDR1 and CDR2 (germline): MNHNS, SASEGT. This CDR3 reads CASSLGTYYEQYF. The CDR3 DNA is TGTGCCAGCAGCCTCGGGACATACTACGAGCAGTACTTC.

Worth noting for this clone: The identical CDR3 is also encoded by other nucleotide sequences in the sample. J is TRBJ1-1 and V is TRBV10-3, with D unclear. The CDR3 is 14 residues long. The germline V gene encodes CDR1 ENHRY and CDR2 SYGVKD. Between the trimmed V and J ends, which lost 8 bases and 2 bases, there was a span of 15 bases. The CDR3 bases are TGTGCCATCTGTCCTAGGACCGATAACACTGAAGCTTTCTTT. Residues: CAICPRTDNTEAFF.

This clone was detected only a few times. V gene TRBV28 combines with J gene TRBJ2-3, with D uncertain. The CDR3 sequence is 17 residues long. V lost 4 bases and J lost 0, with 17 bases in between. Looked up from germline, CDR1 is MDHEN and CDR2 is SYDVKM. The CDR3 spells CASSYIWSSFSTDTQYF. The DNA for the CDR3 is TGTGCCAGCAGTTATATTTGGTCTTCCTTTAGCACAGATACGCAGTATTTT.